This passage covers 18 T cell receptor beta chains from one sample sequenced in a study of blood T cell repertoires in COVID-19. Using immunoSEQ multiplex PCR, the repertoire was profiled, and TCRdb retains in-frame clones only, with some absent. The table shows about 100,000 clones, with 88% occurring only once. Material for sequencing was peripheral blood. The receptors come from a human donor in a cohort sampled during active COVID-19.

V and J are TRBV19 and TRBJ2-2; D is unclear. The ends were cut back, 8 bases at V and 4 bases at J, with 17 bases in the middle. Germline V CDR1 and CDR2: LNHDA, SQIVND (reference sequence). CDR3 length: 15 residues. CDR3 sequence (DNA): TGTGCCAGTTTCGACCCGAGACAATTCACCGGGGAGCTGTTTTTT. Its translation: CASFDPRQFTGELFF.

This rearrangement joins TRBV14 to TRBJ2-3, with TRBD2 identical over 9 bases. This CDR3 is built from 14 residues. The junction had 6 bases not matched to a gene; V was cut back by 4 bases and J by 7 bases. The germline V gene has CDR1 SGHDN and CDR2 FVKESK. CDR3 residues: CASSPAGGSYTQYF. The CDR3 nucleotides are TGTGCCAGCAGCCCAGCGGGAGGTTCGTATACGCAGTATTTT.

This sequence joins TRBV5-1 and TRBJ2-7, with D tentatively TRBD1 (6 bases). This CDR3 is 16 amino acids long. Trimming removed 4 bases at V and 1 base at J, with 18 bases between. The germline CDR1 and CDR2 sequences are SGHRS and YFSETQ. The CDR3 here is CASSIDRPPLSYEQYF. CDR3 DNA: TGCGCCAGCAGCATCGACAGGCCCCCTCTTTCCTACGAGCAGTACTTC. Combining the CDR3 with reference TRBV5-1 and TRBJ2-7 gives the whole variable domain KAGVTQTPRYLIKTRGQQVTLSCSPISGHRSVSWYQQTPGQGLQFLFEYFSETQRNKGNFPGRFSGRQFSNSRSEMNVSTLELGDSALYLCASSIDRPPLSYEQYFGPGTRLTVT.

This clone was seen only once. The chain uses TRBV19 and TRBJ1-4, with a tentative D call TRBD1 (6 bases). The V end lost 4 bases, the J end lost 8 bases, and 14 bases lay between the germline ends. The germline gives CDR1 LNHDA, CDR2 SQIVND (reference sequence). CDR3 length: 14 residues. The CDR3 is CASSTDGGGEKLFF. The DNA of the CDR3 is TGTGCCAGTAGTACCGACGGCGGGGGCGAAAAACTGTTTTTT. The whole variable domain, remainder taken from reference TRBV19 and TRBJ1-4, is DGGITQSPKYLFRKEGQNVTLSCEQNLNHDAMYWYRQDPGQGLRLIYYSQIVNDFQKGDIAEGYSVSREKKESFPLTVTSAQKNPTAFYLCASSTDGGGEKLFFGSGTQLSVL.

This chain uses TRBV3-1 (or the pseudogene TRBV3-2) with TRBJ2-1; TRBD2 matches at 10 bases. The length of the CDR3 is 18 residues. The V and J ends lost 3 bases and 6 bases, in that order; junction bases with no gene match: 14. Germline CDR1 reads LGHDT; CDR2 reads YNNKEL (reference sequence). In nucleotides, the CDR3 is TGTGCCAGCAGCCAGGGTTTTGTCACTAGCGGGAAGAGCAATGAGCAGTTCTTC. Amino acids: CASSQGFVTSGKSNEQFF.

The chain couples TRBV6-5 to TRBJ1-1; maybe TRBD1 (6 bases). Germline CDR1 is MNHEY and CDR2 is SVGAGI. This CDR3 region has 13 residues. Trimming stripped 10 bases from V and 1 base from J, with 13 bases between. In DNA form, the CDR3 reads TGTGCCAACCGAAGGGGACAGAACACTGAAGCTTTCTTT. It encodes CANRRGQNTEAFF.

The CDR3 is CASSLGRLKTF. The CDR3 DNA is TGTGCCAGCAGCTTAGGCAGGTTGAAGACCTTC. The chain has TRBV13 and TRBJ1-2; D is unclear. This CDR3 comprises 11 residues. Looked up from germline, CDR1 is PRHDT and CDR2 is FYEKMQ (reference sequence). V dropped 0 bases and J dropped 14 bases, with 10 bases sitting between them. Combining the CDR3 with reference TRBV13 and TRBJ1-2 gives the whole variable domain AAGVIQSPRHLIKEKRETATLKCYPIPRHDTVYWYQQGPGQDPQFLISFYEKMQSDKGSIPDRFSAQQFSDYHSELNMSSLELGDSALYFCASSLGRLKTFGSGTRLTVV.

V gene TRBV5-8 combines with J gene TRBJ2-5; D is unclear. Trimming left V 4 bases short and J 5 bases short, with 9 bases between. There are 12 residues in the CDR3. Germline CDR1 is SGHTS and CDR2 is YDEGEE. The CDR3 sequence is CASSLSLETQYF. CDR3 DNA sequence: TGTGCCAGCAGCCTGTCTTTGGAGACCCAGTACTTC.

The CDR3 DNA sequence: TGTGCCAGCAGCAGGACCCGGACAGGGTGGTACAATGAGCAGTTCTTC. Protein product: CASSRTRTGWYNEQFF. V usage is TRBV21-1 and J usage is TRBJ2-1; TRBD1, the table's D call, lacks a check against the DNA. TRBV21-1 is marked as a pseudogene. The CDR3 spans 16 residues.

The DNA of the CDR3 is TGTGCCAGCACCGTTATCGCCGAGACTAGCGGGGGGGCCATGACTCCCCAGCAGTACTTC. Its translation is CASTVIAETSGGAMTPQQYF. V usage is TRBV7-9 and J usage is TRBJ2-7, with 14 bases lining up with TRBD2. V lost 7 bases and J lost 8; bases outside the gene matches: 25. The CDR3 contains 20 residues. Germline V CDR1 and CDR2: SEHNR, FQNEAQ (reference sequence).

The chain recombines TRBV7-9 with TRBJ2-5; possible D gene TRBD2, 5 bases. Per germline, CDR1 SEHNR and CDR2 FQNEAQ (reference sequence). The V end lost 5 bases, the J end lost 5 bases, and 12 bases lay between the germline ends. This CDR3 comprises 13 residues. The CDR3 region is CASSQEGRETQYF. CDR3 nucleotides: TGTGCCAGCAGCCAAGAGGGAAGGGAGACCCAGTACTTC.

In its sample, this clone was seen once. The chain combines TRBV18 with TRBJ2-1; 10 bases fit TRBD1. V lost 4 bases to trimming and J lost 6 bases; unmatched junction nucleotides: 12. Germline CDR1 reads KGHSH; CDR2 reads LQKENI. The CDR3 runs to 17 residues. DNA for the CDR3: TGTGCCAGCTCACTCACTATAGGGACAGGGGCAGTCAATGAGCAGTTCTTC. It specifies CASSLTIGTGAVNEQFF.

The J gene is TRBJ1-2, the V gene TRBV19; TRBD1 matches at 7 bases. The CDR3 is 15 amino acids. Germline-derived CDR1 and CDR2 are LNHDA and SQIVND (reference sequence). With 1 base clipped from V and 4 bases from J, the junction kept 6 bases outside the gene matches. Here the CDR3 DNA reads TGTGCCAGTAGTATAGCGGGGACAGCAATCTATGGCTACACCTTC. Translated, it gives CASSIAGTAIYGYTF.

The V gene is TRBV19, the J gene TRBJ2-3; TRBD2 might be the D (5 bases). V shed 8 bases and J shed 6 bases, with 15 bases lying between them. Germline CDR1 is LNHDA and CDR2 is SQIVND (reference sequence). This CDR3 contains 13 residues. The CDR3 DNA sequence: TGTGCCAGTCGACGGCCAGAGGGTGATACGCAGTATTTT. Encoded protein: CASRRPEGDTQYF.

The chain joins TRBV6-1 to TRBJ2-3; D possibly corresponds to TRBD2 (5 bases). V lost 3 bases and J 1 base, leaving 14 bases between the germline ends. The CDR3 contains 16 residues. Germline V CDR1 and CDR2: MNHNS, SASEGT. In nucleotides, the CDR3 is TGTGCCAGCAGTGAGCGGGCAGGATTGGGCACAGATACGCAGTATTTT. Its protein product is CASSERAGLGTDTQYF.

The chain joins TRBV2 to TRBJ2-3; the D is unclear. V lost 7 bases and J 3 bases, leaving 14 bases between the germline ends. From germline, CDR1 is SNHLY and CDR2 FYNNEI. The CDR3 length is 14 residues. The CDR3 is CASNKGEVTDTQYF. In DNA form, the CDR3 reads TGTGCCAGCAATAAAGGAGAAGTGACAGATACGCAGTATTTT.

V and J are TRBV9 and TRBJ2-5; a weak D match, TRBD2 (6 bases). The CDR3 contains 15 residues. Germline V gene data show CDR1 as SGDLS and CDR2 as YYNGEE. The germline V and J ends were trimmed by 0 bases and 0 bases, with 9 bases remaining between them. The CDR3 DNA follows: TGTGCCAGCAGCGTAGCCCGGGACTACCAAGAGACCCAGTACTTC. It specifies CASSVARDYQETQYF.

This clone has only a few counts. The rearrangement joins TRBV6-1 to TRBJ2-7; TRBD2 agrees at 7 bases. V shed 2 bases, J shed 0 bases, and the junction held 4 bases outside the gene matches. The CDR3 contains 15 residues. Per the germline V gene, CDR1 is MNHNS and CDR2 is SASEGT. The DNA of the CDR3 is TGTGCCAGCAGTGAACCCGGCGGGAGCTCCTACGAGCAGTACTTC. It is translated as CASSEPGGSSYEQYF.